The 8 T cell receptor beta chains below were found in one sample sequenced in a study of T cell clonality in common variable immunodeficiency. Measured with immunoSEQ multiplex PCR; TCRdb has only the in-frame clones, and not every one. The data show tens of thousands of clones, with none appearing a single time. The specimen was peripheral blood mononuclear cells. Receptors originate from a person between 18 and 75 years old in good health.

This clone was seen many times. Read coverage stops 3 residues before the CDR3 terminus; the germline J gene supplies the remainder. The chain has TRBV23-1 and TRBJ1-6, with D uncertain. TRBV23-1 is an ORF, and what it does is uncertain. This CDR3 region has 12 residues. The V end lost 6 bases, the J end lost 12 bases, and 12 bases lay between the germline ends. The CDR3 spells CASRLLVRPLHF. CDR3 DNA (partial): TGCGCCAGCAGACTATTGGTAAGACCC.

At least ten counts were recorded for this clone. The sequenced CDR3 bases are TGTGCCAGCACTATCAGACAGGGGGCGGGTTTGGAGACC. It translates to CASTIRQGAGLET. The entire CDR3 sequence reads CASTIRQGAGLETQYF. The V call is TRBV6-2 or TRBV6-3, the J call TRBJ2-5; TRBD1 matches 10 bases. The read terminates 3 residues before the CDR3 end, so the remaining end is supplied by the germline J gene. The germline gives CDR1 MNHEY, CDR2 SVGEGT. J gave up 5 bases and V 7 bases, and 13 bases lay outside the gene matches. The CDR3 consists of 16 residues.

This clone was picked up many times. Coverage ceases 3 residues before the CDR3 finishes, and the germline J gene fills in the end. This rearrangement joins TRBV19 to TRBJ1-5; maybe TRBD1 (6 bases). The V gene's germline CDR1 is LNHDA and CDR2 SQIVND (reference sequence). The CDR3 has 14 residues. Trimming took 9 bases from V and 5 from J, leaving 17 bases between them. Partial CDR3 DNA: TGTGCCAGCGCGGGGGGGCAGGAACATCAGCCC. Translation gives CASAGGQEHQP. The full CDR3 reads CASAGGQEHQPQHF. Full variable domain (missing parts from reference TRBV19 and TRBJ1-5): DGGITQSPKYLFRKEGQNVTLSCEQNLNHDAMYWYRQDPGQGLRLIYYSQIVNDFQKGDIAEGYSVSREKKESFPLTVTSAQKNPTAFYLCASAGGQEHQPQHFGDGTRLSIL.

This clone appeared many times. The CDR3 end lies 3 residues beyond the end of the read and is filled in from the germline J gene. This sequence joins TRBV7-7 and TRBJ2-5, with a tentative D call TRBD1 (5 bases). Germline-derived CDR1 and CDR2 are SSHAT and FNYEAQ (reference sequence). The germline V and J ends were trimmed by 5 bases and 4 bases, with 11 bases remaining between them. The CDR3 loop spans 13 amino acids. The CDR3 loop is CASSRDGAETQYF. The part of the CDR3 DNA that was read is TGTGCCAGCAGCAGAGATGGGGCAGAGACC.

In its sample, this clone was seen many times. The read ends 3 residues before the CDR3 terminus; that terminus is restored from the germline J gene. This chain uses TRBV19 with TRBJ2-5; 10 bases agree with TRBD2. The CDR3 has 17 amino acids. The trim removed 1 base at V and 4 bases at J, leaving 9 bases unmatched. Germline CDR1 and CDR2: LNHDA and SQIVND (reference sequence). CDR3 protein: CASSIAPLIAGGETQYF. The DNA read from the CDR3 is TGTGCCAGTAGTATAGCACCCCTCATAGCGGGAGGAGAGACC. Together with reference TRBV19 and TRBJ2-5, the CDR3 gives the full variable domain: DGGITQSPKYLFRKEGQNVTLSCEQNLNHDAMYWYRQDPGQGLRLIYYSQIVNDFQKGDIAEGYSVSREKKESFPLTVTSAQKNPTAFYLCASSIAPLIAGGETQYFGPGTRLLVL.

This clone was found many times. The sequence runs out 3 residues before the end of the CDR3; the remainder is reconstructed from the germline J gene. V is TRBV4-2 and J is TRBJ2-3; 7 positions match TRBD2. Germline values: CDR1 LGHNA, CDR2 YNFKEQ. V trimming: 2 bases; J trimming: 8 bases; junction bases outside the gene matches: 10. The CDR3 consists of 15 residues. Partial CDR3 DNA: TGTGCCAGCAGCCAACCTAGCGGTGGGATAGGTACG. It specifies CASSQPSGGIGT. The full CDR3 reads CASSQPSGGIGTQYF.

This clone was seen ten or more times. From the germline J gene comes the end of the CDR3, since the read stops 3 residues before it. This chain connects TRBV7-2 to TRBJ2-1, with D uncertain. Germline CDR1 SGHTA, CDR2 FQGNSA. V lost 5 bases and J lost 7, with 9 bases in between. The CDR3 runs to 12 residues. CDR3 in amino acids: CASSTPANEQFF. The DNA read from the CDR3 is TGTGCCAGCAGCACTCCTGCTAATGAG. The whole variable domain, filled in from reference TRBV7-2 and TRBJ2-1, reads GAGVSQSPSNKVTEKGKDVELRCDPISGHTALYWYRQSLGQGLEFLIYFQGNSAPDKSGLPSDRFSAERTGGSVSTLTIQRTQQEDSAVYLCASSTPANEQFFGPGTRLTVL.

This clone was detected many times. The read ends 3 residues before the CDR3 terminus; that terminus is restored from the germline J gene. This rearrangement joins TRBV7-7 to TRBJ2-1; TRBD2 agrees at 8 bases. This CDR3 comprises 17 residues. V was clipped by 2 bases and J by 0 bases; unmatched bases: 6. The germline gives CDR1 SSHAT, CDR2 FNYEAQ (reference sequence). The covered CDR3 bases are TGTGCCAGCAGCTTAATAGCGGGGATAAGCTCCTACAATGAG. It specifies CASSLIAGISSYNE. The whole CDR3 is CASSLIAGISSYNEQFF.